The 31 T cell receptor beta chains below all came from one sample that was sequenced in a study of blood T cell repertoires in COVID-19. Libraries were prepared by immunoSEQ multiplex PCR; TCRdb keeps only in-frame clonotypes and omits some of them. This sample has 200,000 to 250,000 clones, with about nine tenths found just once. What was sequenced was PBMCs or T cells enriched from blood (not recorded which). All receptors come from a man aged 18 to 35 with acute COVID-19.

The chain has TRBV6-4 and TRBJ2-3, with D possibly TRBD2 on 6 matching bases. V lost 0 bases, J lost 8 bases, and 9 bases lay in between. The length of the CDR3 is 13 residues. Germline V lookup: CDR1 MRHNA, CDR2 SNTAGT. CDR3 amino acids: CASSDSMGGTQYF. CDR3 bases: TGTGCCAGCAGTGACTCGATGGGGGGTACGCAGTATTTT.

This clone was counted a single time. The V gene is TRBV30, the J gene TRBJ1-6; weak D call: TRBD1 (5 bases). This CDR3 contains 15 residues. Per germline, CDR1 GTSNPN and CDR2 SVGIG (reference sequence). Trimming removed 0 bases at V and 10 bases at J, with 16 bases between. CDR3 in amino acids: CAWSVRGDSRSPLHF. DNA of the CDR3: TGTGCCTGGAGTGTACGCGGTGACAGTCGATCACCCCTCCACTTT.

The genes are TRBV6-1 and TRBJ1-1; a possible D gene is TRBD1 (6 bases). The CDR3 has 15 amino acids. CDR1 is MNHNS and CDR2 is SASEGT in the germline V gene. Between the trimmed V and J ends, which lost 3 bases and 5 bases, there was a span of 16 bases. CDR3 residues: CASSDTYRVGTEAFF. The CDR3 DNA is TGTGCCAGCAGTGATACCTACAGGGTGGGAACTGAAGCTTTCTTT.

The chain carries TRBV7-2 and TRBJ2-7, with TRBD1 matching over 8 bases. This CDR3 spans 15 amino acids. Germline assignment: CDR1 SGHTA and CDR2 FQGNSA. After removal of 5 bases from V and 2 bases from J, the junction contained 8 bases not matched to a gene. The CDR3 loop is CASSPRQGRTYEQYF. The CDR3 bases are TGTGCCAGCAGCCCCCGACAGGGGCGTACCTACGAGCAGTACTTC.

CDR3 amino acids: CASSLNSRYEQYF. CDR3 sequence (DNA): TGTGCCAGCTCACTTAACAGCCGGTACGAGCAGTACTTC. This chain joins TRBV18 and TRBJ2-7; D is unclear. The V end lost 4 bases, the J end lost 4 bases, and 11 bases lay between the germline ends. Per the germline V gene, CDR1 is KGHSH and CDR2 is LQKENI. The CDR3 sequence is 13 residues long.

The CDR3, as DNA: TGTGCCAGCAGTTCACGGAGCTCTGGAAACACCATATATTTT. Its translation is CASSSRSSGNTIYF. The chain carries TRBV9 and TRBJ1-3, with D unclear. The germline gives CDR1 SGDLS, CDR2 YYNGEE. Between the trimmed V and J ends, which lost 5 bases and 0 bases, there was a span of 9 bases. The CDR3 sequence is 14 residues long.

In DNA, the CDR3 is TGTGCCACCAGCAGAGCGGGACAGGGGGCGGCAGATACGCAGTATTTT. Protein product: CATSRAGQGAADTQYF. This chain links TRBV15 with TRBJ2-3; 12 nucleotides line up with TRBD1. In germline, CDR1 is LNHNV, CDR2 YYDKDF (reference sequence). This CDR3 has 16 amino acids. The junction had 3 bases not matched to a gene; V was cut back by 1 base and J by 4 bases.

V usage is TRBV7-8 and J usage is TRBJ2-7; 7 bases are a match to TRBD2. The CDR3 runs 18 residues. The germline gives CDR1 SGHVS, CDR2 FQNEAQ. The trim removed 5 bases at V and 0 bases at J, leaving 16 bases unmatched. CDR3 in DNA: TGTGCCAGCAGCCTCGTCGGGGGAGGGCCGTCTAGCTCCTACGAGCAGTACTTC. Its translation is CASSLVGGGPSSSYEQYF.

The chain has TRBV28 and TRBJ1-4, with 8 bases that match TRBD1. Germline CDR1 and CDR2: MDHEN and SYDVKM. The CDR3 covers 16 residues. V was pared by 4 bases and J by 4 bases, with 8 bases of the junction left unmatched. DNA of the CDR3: TGTGCCAGCAGTTCCCGACAGGGGCTTTTTAATGAAAAACTGTTTTTT. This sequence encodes CASSSRQGLFNEKLFF.

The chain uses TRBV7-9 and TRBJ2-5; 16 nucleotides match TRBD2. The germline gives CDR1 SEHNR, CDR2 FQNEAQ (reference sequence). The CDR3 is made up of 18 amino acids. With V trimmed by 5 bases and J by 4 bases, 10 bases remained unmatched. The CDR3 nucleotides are TGTGCCAGCAGCGTCGGGACTAGCGGGAGGGCCCGGGGAGAGACCCAGTACTTC. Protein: CASSVGTSGRARGETQYF.

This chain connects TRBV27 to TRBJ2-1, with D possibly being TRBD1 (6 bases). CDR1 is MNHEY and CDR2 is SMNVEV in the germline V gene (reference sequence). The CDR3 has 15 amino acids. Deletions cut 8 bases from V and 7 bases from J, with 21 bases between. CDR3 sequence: CASFSTRDKQNEQFF. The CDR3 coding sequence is TGTGCCAGCTTCAGTACAAGGGACAAACAGAATGAGCAGTTCTTC.

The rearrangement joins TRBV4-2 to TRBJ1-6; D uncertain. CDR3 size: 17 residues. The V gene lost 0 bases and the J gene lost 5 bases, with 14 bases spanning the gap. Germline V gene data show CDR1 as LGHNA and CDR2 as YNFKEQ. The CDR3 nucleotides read TGTGCCAGCAGCCAAGAATTTCGCTGGCAAGATAATTCACCCCTCCACTTT. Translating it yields CASSQEFRWQDNSPLHF.

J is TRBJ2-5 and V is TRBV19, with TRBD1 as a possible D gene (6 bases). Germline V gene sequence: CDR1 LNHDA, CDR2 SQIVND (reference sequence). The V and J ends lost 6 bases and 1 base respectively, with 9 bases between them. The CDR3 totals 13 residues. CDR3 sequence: CASSGQSQETQYF. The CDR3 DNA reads TGTGCCAGTAGCGGACAGTCCCAAGAGACCCAGTACTTC.

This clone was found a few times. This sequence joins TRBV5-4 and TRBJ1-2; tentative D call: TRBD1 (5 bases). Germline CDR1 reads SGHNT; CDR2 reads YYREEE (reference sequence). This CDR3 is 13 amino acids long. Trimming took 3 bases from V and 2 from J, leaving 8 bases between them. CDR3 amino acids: CASSWGENYGYTF. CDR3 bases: TGTGCCAGCAGCTGGGGGGAAAACTATGGCTACACCTTC.

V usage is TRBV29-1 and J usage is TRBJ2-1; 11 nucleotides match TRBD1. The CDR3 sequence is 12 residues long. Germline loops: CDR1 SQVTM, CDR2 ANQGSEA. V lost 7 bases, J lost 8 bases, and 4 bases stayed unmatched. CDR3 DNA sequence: TGCAGCGCGGGACAGGGGGAGCATGAGCAGTTCTTC. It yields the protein CSAGQGEHEQFF.

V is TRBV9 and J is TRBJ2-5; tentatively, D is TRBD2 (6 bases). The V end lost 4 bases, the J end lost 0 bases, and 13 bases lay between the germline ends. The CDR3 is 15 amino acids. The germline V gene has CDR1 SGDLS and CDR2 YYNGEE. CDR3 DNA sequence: TGTGCCAGCAGCCCGGGACTTTCGTACCAAGAGACCCAGTACTTC. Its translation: CASSPGLSYQETQYF.

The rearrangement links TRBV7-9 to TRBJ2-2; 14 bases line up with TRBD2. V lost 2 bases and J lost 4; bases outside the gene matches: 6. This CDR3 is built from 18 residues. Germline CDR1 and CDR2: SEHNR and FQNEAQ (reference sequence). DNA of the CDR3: TGTGCCAGCAGCTTAAGGGGACTAGCGGGAGCGGGCACCGGGGAGCTGTTTTTT. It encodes CASSLRGLAGAGTGELFF. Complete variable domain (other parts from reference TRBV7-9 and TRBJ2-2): DTGVSQNPRHKITKRGQNVTFRCDPISEHNRLYWYRQTLGQGPEFLTYFQNEAQLEKSRLLSDRFSAERPKGSFSTLEIQRTEQGDSAMYLCASSLRGLAGAGTGELFFGEGSRLTVL.

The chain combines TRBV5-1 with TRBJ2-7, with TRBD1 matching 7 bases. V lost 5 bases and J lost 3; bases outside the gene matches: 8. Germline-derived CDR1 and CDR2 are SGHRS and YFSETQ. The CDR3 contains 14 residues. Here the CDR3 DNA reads TGCGCCAGCAGTTCAGGACAGGAACTCTACGAGCAGTACTTC. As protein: CASSSGQELYEQYF.

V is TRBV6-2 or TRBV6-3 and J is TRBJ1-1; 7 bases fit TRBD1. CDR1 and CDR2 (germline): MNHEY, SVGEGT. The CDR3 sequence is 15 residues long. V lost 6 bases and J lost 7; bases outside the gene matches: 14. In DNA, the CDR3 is TGTGCCAGCAGCCTAGAGACAGGGAACGAGAATGAAGCTTTCTTT. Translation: CASSLETGNENEAFF.

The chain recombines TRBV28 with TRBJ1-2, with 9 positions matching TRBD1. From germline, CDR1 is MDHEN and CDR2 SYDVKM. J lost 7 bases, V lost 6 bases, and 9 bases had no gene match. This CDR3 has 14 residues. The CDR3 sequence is CASSPTGGFAGYTF. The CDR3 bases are TGTGCCAGCAGCCCGACAGGGGGTTTTGCTGGCTACACCTTC.

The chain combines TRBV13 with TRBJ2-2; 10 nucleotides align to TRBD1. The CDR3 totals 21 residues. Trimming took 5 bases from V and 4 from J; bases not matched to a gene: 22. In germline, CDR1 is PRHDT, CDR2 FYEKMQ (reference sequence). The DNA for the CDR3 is TGTGCCAGCAGCACCCCCGGGACAGGGGTCGGGATTACGGAAGTCACCGGGGAGCTGTTTTTT. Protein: CASSTPGTGVGITEVTGELFF.

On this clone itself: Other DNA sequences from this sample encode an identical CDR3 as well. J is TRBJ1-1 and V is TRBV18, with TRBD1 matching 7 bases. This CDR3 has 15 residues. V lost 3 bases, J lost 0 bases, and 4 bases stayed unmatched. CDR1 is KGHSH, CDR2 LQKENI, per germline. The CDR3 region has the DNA TGTGCCAGCTCACCGGGGACAGCCATGAACACTGAAGCTTTCTTT. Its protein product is CASSPGTAMNTEAFF.

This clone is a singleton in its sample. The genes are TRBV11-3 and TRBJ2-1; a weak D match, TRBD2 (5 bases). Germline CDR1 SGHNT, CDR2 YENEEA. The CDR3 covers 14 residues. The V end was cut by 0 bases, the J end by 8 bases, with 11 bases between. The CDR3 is CASSLDHTGDEQFF. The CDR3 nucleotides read TGTGCCAGCAGCTTAGATCATACCGGGGATGAGCAGTTCTTC.

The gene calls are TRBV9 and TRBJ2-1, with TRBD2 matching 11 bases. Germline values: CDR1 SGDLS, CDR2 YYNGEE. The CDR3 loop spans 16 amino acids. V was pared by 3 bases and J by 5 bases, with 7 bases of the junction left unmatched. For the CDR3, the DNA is TGTGCCAGCAGCGGACGCAAACTAGCGGGAGACAATGAGCAGTTCTTC. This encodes CASSGRKLAGDNEQFF.

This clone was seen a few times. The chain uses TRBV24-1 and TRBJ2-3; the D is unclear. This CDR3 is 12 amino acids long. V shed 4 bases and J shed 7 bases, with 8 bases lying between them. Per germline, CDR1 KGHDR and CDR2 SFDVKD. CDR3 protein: CATSDGRHTQYF. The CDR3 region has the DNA TGTGCCACCAGTGACGGCAGGCATACGCAGTATTTT.

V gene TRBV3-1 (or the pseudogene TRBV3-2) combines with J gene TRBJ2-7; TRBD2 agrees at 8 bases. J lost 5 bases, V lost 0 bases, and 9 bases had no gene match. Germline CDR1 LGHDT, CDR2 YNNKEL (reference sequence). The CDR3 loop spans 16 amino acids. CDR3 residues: CASSQDGGASLHEQYF. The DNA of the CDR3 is TGTGCCAGCAGCCAAGACGGGGGGGCTTCCCTTCACGAGCAGTACTTC.

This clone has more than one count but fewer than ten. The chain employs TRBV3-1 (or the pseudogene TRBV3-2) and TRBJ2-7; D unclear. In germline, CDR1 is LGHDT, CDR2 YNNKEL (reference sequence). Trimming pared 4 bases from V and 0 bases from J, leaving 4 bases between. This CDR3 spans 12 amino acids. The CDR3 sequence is CASSRLSYEQYF. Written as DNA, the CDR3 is TGTGCCAGCAGCCGTCTCTCCTACGAGCAGTACTTC.

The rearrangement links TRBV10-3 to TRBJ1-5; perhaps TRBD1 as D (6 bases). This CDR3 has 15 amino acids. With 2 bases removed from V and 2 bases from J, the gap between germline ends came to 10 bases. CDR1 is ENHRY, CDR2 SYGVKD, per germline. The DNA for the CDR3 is TGTGCCATCAGTGAGACAGGGTTGGGCAATCAGCCCCAGCATTTT. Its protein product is CAISETGLGNQPQHF.

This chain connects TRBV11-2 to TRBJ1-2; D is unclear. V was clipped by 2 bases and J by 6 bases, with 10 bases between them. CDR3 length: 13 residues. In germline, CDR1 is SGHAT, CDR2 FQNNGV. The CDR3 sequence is CASSLPGSNGYTF. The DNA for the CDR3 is TGTGCCAGCAGCTTACCCGGGTCTAATGGCTACACCTTC. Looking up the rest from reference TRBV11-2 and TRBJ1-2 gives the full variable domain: EAGVAQSPRYKIIEKRQSVAFWCNPISGHATLYWYQQILGQGPKLLIQFQNNGVVDDSQLPKDRFSAERLKGVDSTLKIQPAKLEDSAVYLCASSLPGSNGYTFGSGTRLTVV.

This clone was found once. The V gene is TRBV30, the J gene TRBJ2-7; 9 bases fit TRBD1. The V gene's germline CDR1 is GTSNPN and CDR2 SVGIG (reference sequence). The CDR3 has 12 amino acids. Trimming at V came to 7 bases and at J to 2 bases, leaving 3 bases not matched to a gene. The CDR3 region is CALGQGTYEQYF. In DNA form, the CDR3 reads TGTGCCTTGGGACAGGGTACCTACGAGCAGTACTTC.

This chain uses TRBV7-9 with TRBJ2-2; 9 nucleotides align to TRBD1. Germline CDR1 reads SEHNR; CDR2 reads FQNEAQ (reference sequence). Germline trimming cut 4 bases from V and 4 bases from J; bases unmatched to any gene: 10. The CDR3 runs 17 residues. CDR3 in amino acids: CASSSSRDRAGTGELFF. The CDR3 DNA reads TGTGCCAGCAGCTCTAGCCGGGACAGGGCTGGCACCGGGGAGCTGTTTTTT.